The clone carrying this T cell receptor (beta chain) has a single count. No antigen is known for it. The sample comes from a study of beta chain features in type 1 diabetes. The overall study: Age, gender, cell numbers and subset yield matched between patients and controls. Broader study findings: A moderate, significant TCRB CDR3 shortening appeared in type 1 diabetes across four CD4+ subsets.

cDNA synthesis used the whole RNA isolate, giving expressed TCRB sequences. Naive, central memory and regulatory T cell samples came to a mean of around 3.3 million reads. Assay used: immunoSEQ multiplex PCR; TCRdb lists only in-frame clones, some missing. The sample yields some 350,000 clones, around 10% seen once. Germline loops: CDR1 SGHTA, CDR2 FQGNSA. The CDR3 extends over 14 amino acids. With 3 bases clipped from V and 6 bases from J, the junction kept 6 bases outside the gene matches. This TCR came from a man aged 25-40 years with type 1 diabetes. V and J are TRBV7-2 and TRBJ2-7; 9 nucleotides match TRBD1. The sequencing input was central memory CD4+ T cells from blood. The CDR3 loop reads CASSFTGGLGEQYF. In DNA form, the CDR3 reads TGTGCCAGCAGCTTCACAGGGGGCCTCGGCGAGCAGTACTTC. Complete variable domain (other parts from reference TRBV7-2 and TRBJ2-7): GAGVSQSPSNKVTEKGKDVELRCDPISGHTALYWYRQSLGQGLEFLIYFQGNSAPDKSGLPSDRFSAERTGGSVSTLTIQRTQQEDSAVYLCASSFTGGLGEQYFGPGTRLTVT.